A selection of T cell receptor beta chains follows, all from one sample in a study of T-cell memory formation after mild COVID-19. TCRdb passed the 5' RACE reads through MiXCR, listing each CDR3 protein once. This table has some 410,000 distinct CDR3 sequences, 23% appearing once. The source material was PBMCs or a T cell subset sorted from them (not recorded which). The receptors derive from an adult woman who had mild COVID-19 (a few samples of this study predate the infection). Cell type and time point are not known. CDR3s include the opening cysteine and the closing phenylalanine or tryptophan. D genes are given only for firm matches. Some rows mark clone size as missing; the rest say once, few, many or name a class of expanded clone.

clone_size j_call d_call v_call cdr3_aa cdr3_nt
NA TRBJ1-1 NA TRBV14 CASSQGGTLWGTEAFF TGTGCCAGCAGCCAGGGAGGGACCTTATGGGGAACTGAAGCTTTCTTT
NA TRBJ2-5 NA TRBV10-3 CAISQGGETQYF TGTGCCATCAGTCAGGGTGGGGAGACCCAGTACTTC
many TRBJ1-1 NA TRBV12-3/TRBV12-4 CASSLGKNTEAFF TGTGCCAGCAGTTTAGGTAAAAACACTGAAGCTTTCTTT
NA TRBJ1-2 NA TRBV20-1 CSARELYGYTF TGCAGTGCTAGAGAACTCTATGGCTACACCTTC
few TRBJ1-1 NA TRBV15 CATSRQGSTEAFF TGTGCCACCAGCAGACAGGGGAGCACTGAAGCTTTCTTT
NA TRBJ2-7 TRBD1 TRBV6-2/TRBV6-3 CASRPPGQVSYEQYF TGTGCCAGCAGGCCTCCGGGACAGGTCTCCTACGAGCAGTACTTC
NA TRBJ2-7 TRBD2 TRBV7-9 CASSPTSTRYEQYF TGTGCCAGCAGCCCGACTAGCACCCGCTACGAGCAGTACTTC
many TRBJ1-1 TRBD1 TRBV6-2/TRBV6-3 CASRDRQGAITEAFF TGTGCCAGCAGGGACAGACAGGGGGCAATAACTGAAGCTTTCTTT
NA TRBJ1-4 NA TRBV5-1 CASSLAGHSTNEKLFF TGCGCCAGCAGCTTGGCTGGACACTCAACTAATGAAAAACTGTTTTTT
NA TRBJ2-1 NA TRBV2 CASTTLSEQFF TGTGCCAGCACCACACTCAGTGAGCAGTTCTTC
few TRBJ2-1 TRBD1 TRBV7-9 CASSLDREYNEQFF TGTGCCAGCAGCTTGGACAGGGAGTACAATGAGCAGTTCTTC
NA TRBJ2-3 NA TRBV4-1 CASSPSGHITDTQYF TGCGCCAGCAGCCCCTCCGGACACATCACAGATACGCAGTATTTT
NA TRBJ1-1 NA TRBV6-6 CASSYGDGNTEAFF TGTGCCAGCAGTTACGGGGATGGGAACACTGAAGCTTTCTTT
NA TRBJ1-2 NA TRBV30 CAWSAGRNYGYTF TGTGCCTGGAGTGCCGGGCGTAACTATGGCTACACCTTC
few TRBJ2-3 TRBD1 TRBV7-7 CASSRDRQDTQYF TGTGCTAGCAGCCGGGACAGGCAAGATACGCAGTATTTT
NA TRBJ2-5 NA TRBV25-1 CASSEFKGGAVRETQYF TGTGCCAGCAGTGAATTTAAAGGGGGGGCCGTCCGGGAGACCCAGTACTTC
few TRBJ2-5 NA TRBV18 CASSQMKTTGTQYF TGTGCCAGCTCACAAATGAAAACAACCGGGACCCAGTACTTC
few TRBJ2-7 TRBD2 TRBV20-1 CSAPTSGGPAGIYEQYF TGCAGTGCTCCGACTAGCGGGGGTCCCGCCGGGATATACGAGCAGTACTTC
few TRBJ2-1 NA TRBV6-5 CASMVHSGVIDEQFF TGTGCCAGCATGGTCCACTCAGGGGTAATCGATGAGCAGTTCTTC
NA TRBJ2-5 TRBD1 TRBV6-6 CASTDRGGETQYF TGTGCCAGCACCGACAGGGGCGGCGAGACCCAGTACTTC
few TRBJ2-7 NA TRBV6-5 CASSSGLGASGQYF TGTGCCAGCAGCAGCGGACTGGGAGCTAGTGGGCAGTACTTC
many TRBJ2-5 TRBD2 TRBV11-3 CASSYDHRLADTQETQYF TGTGCCAGCAGCTACGACCATCGACTAGCGGATACTCAAGAGACCCAGTACTTC
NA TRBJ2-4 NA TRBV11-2 CASSFGPRSIQYF TGTGCCAGCAGCTTTGGTCCGAGGAGCATTCAGTACTTC
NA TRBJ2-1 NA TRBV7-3 CASSLSTGREQFF TGTGCCAGCAGCTTAAGTACAGGGAGGGAGCAGTTCTTC
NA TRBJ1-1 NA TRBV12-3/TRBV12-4 CASSFSYPQNTEAFF TGTGCCAGCAGTTTTTCGTATCCGCAGAACACTGAAGCTTTCTTT
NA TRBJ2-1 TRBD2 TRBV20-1 CSARGLAGGPGNEQFF TGCAGTGCTAGAGGACTAGCGGGAGGGCCGGGCAATGAGCAGTTCTTC
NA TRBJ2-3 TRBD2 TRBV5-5 CASSFLAGGSTDTQYF TGTGCCAGCAGCTTTCTAGCGGGGGGTAGCACAGATACGCAGTATTTT
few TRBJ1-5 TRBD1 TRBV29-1 CSVGQGRNQPQHF TGCAGCGTTGGACAGGGGCGCAATCAGCCCCAGCATTTT
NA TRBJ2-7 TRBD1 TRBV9 CASSGGGTGAYEQYF TGTGCCAGCAGCGGTGGGGGGACAGGAGCCTACGAGCAGTACTTC
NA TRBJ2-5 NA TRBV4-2 CASSQGDAGDQETQYF TGTGCCAGCAGCCAAGGTGACGCGGGTGACCAAGAGACCCAGTACTTC
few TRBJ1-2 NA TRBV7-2 CASSLGSVNYGYTF TGTGCCAGCAGCTTAGGGTCAGTCAACTATGGCTACACCTTC
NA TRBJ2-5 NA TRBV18 CASSTRTQETQYF TGTGCCAGCTCAACACGGACCCAAGAGACCCAGTACTTC
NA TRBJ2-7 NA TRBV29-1 CSVEILGTSYEQYF TGCAGCGTTGAAATCTTGGGGACCAGCTACGAGCAGTACTTC
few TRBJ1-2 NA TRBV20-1 CSASGSTNYGYTF TGCAGTGCTAGCGGGAGCACTAACTATGGCTACACCTTC
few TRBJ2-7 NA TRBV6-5 CASSSPGTPYEQYF TGTGCCAGCAGTTCGCCGGGGACGCCCTACGAGCAGTACTTC
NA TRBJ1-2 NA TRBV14 CASSRRMGTNYGYTF TGTGCCAGCAGCCGCCGGATGGGGACTAACTATGGCTACACCTTC
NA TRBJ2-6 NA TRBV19 CASTDTGTGANVLTF TGTGCCAGTACCGATACAGGGACTGGGGCCAACGTCCTGACTTTC
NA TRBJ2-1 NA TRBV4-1 CASSQDRMGQFF TGCGCCAGCAGCCAAGACAGGATGGGGCAGTTCTTC
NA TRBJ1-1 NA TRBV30 CAWGQITSTEAFF TGTGCCTGGGGACAGATTACCTCCACTGAAGCTTTCTTT
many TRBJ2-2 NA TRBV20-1 CSAPIPGFHGELFF TGCAGTGCTCCCATACCAGGGTTTCACGGGGAGCTGTTTTTT
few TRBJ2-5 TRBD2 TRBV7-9 CASSSPGLAGGPEKTQYF TGTGCCAGCAGCTCGCCGGGACTAGCGGGAGGGCCTGAGAAGACCCAGTACTTC
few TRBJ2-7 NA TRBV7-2 CASSLNLPYEQYF TGTGCCAGCAGCTTAAATCTGCCTTACGAGCAGTACTTC
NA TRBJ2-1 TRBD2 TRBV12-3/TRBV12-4 CASSPRGGRLFF TGTGCCAGCAGTCCCCGGGGGGGGCGACTGTTCTTC
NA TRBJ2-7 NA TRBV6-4 CASSSAGTRVYEQYF TGTGCCAGCAGTTCTGCCGGGACAAGGGTTTACGAGCAGTACTTC
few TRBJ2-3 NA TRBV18 CASSPSSGSTDTQYF TGTGCCAGCTCCCCCTCCTCGGGAAGCACAGATACGCAGTATTTT
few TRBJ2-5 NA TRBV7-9 CASSSPRDLEETQYF TGTGCCAGCAGTTCTCCCAGGGACCTTGAAGAGACCCAGTACTTC
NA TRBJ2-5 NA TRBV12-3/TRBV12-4 CASSEEDPETQYF TGTGCCAGCAGCGAGGAGGACCCCGAGACCCAGTACTTC
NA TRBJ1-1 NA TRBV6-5 CASSYPPQGITFF TGTGCCAGCAGTTACCCTCCGCAGGGGATAACTTTCTTT
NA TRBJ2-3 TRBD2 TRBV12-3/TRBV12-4 CASSPWTSGRDTQYF TGTGCCAGCAGTCCATGGACTAGCGGGCGTGATACGCAGTATTTT
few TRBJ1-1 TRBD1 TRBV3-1 CASSQARQGDTEAFF TGTGCCAGCAGCCAGGCAAGACAGGGAGACACTGAAGCTTTCTTT
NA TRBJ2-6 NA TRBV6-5 CASSVEPISGANVLTF TGTGCCAGCAGCGTCGAACCGATCTCTGGGGCCAACGTCCTGACTTTC
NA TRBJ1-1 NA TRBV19 CASTEDRLNTEAFF TGTGCCAGTACCGAAGACAGGCTTAACACTGAAGCTTTCTTT